What follows describes a single TCR beta chain. The antigen it binds to is not known. No per-base quality is available; no much larger clone lies one base away. Participants in the prospective study were aged about 18 to 95 years, lived in 20 to 30 United States geographic areas, and enrolled through a virtual design. In the prospective study, cohorts were assigned on the basis of participant-reported clinical history obtained from a screening survey and a study questionnaire. For ImmuneRACE Cohort 3, a participant was defined as recovered based on two consecutive negative NP/OP PCR tests, clearance by a healthcare professional, or resolution of symptoms. In the prospective study, mobile phlebotomists collected whole blood, serum and a nasopharyngeal or oropharyngeal swab from each participant. Participants in the prospective study had the option to provide additional blood draws and questionnaires over an approximately 2-month period. Prospective study blood samples were shipped either frozen or at room temperature before DNA extraction.

The immunoSEQ Assay, a bias-controlled multiplex PCR, was used to amplify TCRbeta CDR3 regions from genomic DNA. Processing in the source paper ran as follows. Within the assay, amplification of reference gene primers was used to estimate how many nucleated cells each sample contained. To quantify the absolute abundance of each unique TCRbeta CDR3 rearrangement, sequence reads were collapsed and filtered. For each sample, productive Simpson clonality was calculated as the square root of Simpson's diversity index over productive rearrangements. Drawn from immuneACCESS, this table holds only the in-frame rearrangements with V and J called that TCRdb kept. Clones are partly lost; checked studies trace under half to an unresolved V gene and leave the rest unexplained. That table furnishes V, J and clone size, whereas the DNA furnished D and trimming. The sample data list hundreds of thousands of clones, and just over 85% of these were observed just once. Of the sample, roughly 4.5% is held by the ten largest clones.

This entry comes from a study of blood T cell repertoires in COVID-19 (TCRdb year 2020). Regarding the study in general: The collaborator samples originated in the United States, Italy and Spain and spanned the acute and convalescent phases of COVID-19. The prospective study material was composed of cDNA or gDNA derived from T cells, B-cell-depleted T cells, or PBMCs. Deeply sampled blood TCRbeta repertoires from subjects exposed to, actively infected with, or recovered from COVID-19 were included in the dataset. The repertoires were made available in a free public database intended to serve as a resource for research on the immune response to SARS-CoV-2. The samples were drawn from two sources: the first 160 participants of the ongoing ImmuneRACE study, and fewer than 1,500 subjects contributed by 6 global collaborators. A de-identified subject ID, COVID-19 status, age in years and sex were almost always included in the sample metadata. HLA class I and class II types, where available, came from metadata supplied by the sample provider rather than from assay-based typing. On the study overall, not on this receptor specifically: The amount of clinical and demographic metadata varied by source and participant and was provided uncurated.

The germline ends are 9 bases apart after V is trimmed by 4 bases and J by 1 base. Based on the germline V gene, the CDR1 and CDR2 sequences are SGHNT and YENEEA. The CDR3 measures 14 amino acids from cysteine to phenylalanine. The retained sequence is limited to the CDR3, 42 bases, with the frame set at the first base. Recombination connected TRBV11-3 to TRBJ2-3, with TRBD1 perhaps the D gene, on 5 matching bases. Sequencing used PBMCs or T cells enriched from blood (not recorded which). The receptor comes from a man younger than 45 who had recovered from COVID-19. The CDR3 region has the sequence CASSYQGGTDTQYF. The DNA is as follows: TGTGCCAGCAGCTATCAGGGCGGCACAGATACGCAGTATTTT.